This T cell receptor beta chain emerged from a study of Ad26.COV2.S vaccination and SARS-CoV-2 variants. For the study at large: The study gave Ad26.COV2.S intramuscularly, once or twice 56 days apart.

Regarding the study as a whole: Researchers reported similar non-spike TCR breadth in vaccine and placebo recipients. Reportedly, after vaccination the spike-specific CD8+ and CD4+ T cell responses displayed substantial breadth.

Sequenced by immunoSEQ multiplex PCR; TCRdb stores in-frame clones only, minus some. The data contain nearly 400,000 clones, 70% to 90% of them singletons. Comment on this clone: As yet, its antigen is unknown.

V lost 5 bases to trimming and J lost 4 bases, with 8 bases between them. CDR3 length: 12 residues. Germline lookup yields CDR1 SEHNR and CDR2 FQNEAQ (reference sequence). Treatment here: 15 to 20 received Ad26.COV2.S at low or high dose, single or two shots; five or six received placebo; per-sample allocation not given. Samples came from day 63 after the first vaccine or placebo injection. The chain joins TRBV7-9 to TRBJ1-2; unclear D gene. The material sequenced was peripheral blood, taken in a trial of Ad26.COV2.S vaccine versus placebo. The TCR sequence derives from a person between 18 and 65 years old who received the Ad26.COV2.S COVID-19 vaccine or a placebo. CDR3 nucleotides: TGTGCCAGCAGCCCTCGGGGCTATGGCTACACCTTC. Translated: CASSPRGYGYTF.